At least ten counts were recorded for the clone carrying this TCR beta chain. Its antigen is currently unknown. Genomic DNA templated the TCR beta VDJ and CDR3 profiling. TCRdb independently ran MiXCR on the reads; one entry per CDR3 protein. The data show roughly 200,000 distinct CDR3 sequences, about three fifths seen once. This sample is part of a study of CD8+CD57+ T cells in acquired aplastic anemia. Study at large: DNA per sorted CD4+ or CD8+ sample ranged roughly 0.17 to 27.4 ug, averaging 3.2 ug. Overall study findings and caveats: Researchers reported that CD8+ Simpson's diversity was not significantly different in patients versus controls.

Before being chosen for sequencing, patients had shown CD8+CD57+ cell expansion by flow cytometry. Per the germline V gene, CDR1 is SSHAT and CDR2 is FNYEAQ (reference sequence). Trimming removed 1 base from V and 6 bases from J, with 15 bases in between. CDR3 length equals 15 residues. The origin of this receptor is a human donor with aplastic anemia. Sequenced input: sorted CD4+, CD8+, or CD8+CD57+ T cells (not recorded which) from PBMCs. The chain carries TRBV7-7 and TRBJ1-2; no clear D. CDR3 region: CASSLGRPRKDGYTF. Here the CDR3 DNA reads TGTGCCAGCAGCTTAGGCAGACCGAGGAAGGATGGCTACACCTTC.